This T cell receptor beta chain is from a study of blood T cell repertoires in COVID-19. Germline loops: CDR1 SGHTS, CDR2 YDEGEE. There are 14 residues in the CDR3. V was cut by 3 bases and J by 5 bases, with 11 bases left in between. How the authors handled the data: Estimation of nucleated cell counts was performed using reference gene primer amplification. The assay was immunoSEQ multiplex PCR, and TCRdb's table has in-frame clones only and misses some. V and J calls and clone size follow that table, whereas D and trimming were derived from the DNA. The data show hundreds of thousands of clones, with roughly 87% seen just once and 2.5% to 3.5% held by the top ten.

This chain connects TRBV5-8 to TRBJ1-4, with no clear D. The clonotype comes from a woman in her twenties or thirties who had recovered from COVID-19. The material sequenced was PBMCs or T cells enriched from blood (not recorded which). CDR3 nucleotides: TGTGCCAGCAGCTCAACCGGGATAAATGAAAAACTGTTTTTT. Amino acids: CASSSTGINEKLFF.